These 13 T cell receptor beta chains were sequenced from one sample in a study of T cell repertoires in cytomegalovirus infection (dated by TCRdb to between 2019 and 2020). Sequencing was carried out with an Illumina HiSeq 1500. The raw public data were reprocessed by TCRdb itself: fastp quality trimming at Q25, MiXCR clonotype calling, in-frame beta chains only. For every CDR3 protein sequence, its rows merge into one entry that carries the most common genes and DNA. Recorded for this sample are a few hundred thousand distinct CDR3 sequences; 15% to 20% of them occurred a single time. Jointly, the top ten make up around 43% of the sample. The sample comprised CD8+ T cells from PBMCs. The receptors were gathered from a human donor in good health (CMV status not recorded). Some clones in this sample may be carry-over from other donors' samples.

This chain uses TRBV5-1 with TRBJ2-7, with 8 bases fitting TRBD2. After removal of 3 bases from V and 3 bases from J, the junction contained 11 bases not matched to a gene. The germline gives CDR1 SGHRS, CDR2 YFSETQ. CDR3 size: 16 residues. As DNA, the CDR3 is TGCGCCAGCAGCTCTTCCGGGGGGGACTCCTTCTACGAGCAGTACTTC. This gives the protein CASSSSGGDSFYEQYF.

This clonotype was recorded many times. CDR3 nucleotide sequence: TGTGCCAGCAGCTATGACAGGGGAGGCTACGAGCAGTACTTC. The encoded protein is CASSYDRGGYEQYF. This chain uses TRBV6-2 or TRBV6-3 with TRBJ2-7; 8 bases line up with TRBD1. The V gene end was trimmed by 6 bases and the J gene end by 3 bases; junction bases not matched to a gene: 7. CDR1 MNHEY and CDR2 SVGEGT come from the germline V gene. This CDR3 is 14 amino acids long.

In this sample, this clonotype turned up many times. The V gene is TRBV4-3, the J gene TRBJ1-5; 7 bases fit TRBD1. Trimming took 0 bases from V and 2 from J; bases not matched to a gene: 1. The germline gives CDR1 LGHNA, CDR2 YSLEER. CDR3 length equals 15 residues. The CDR3 DNA reads TGCGCCAGCAGCCAAGATGGGACAGGCAATCAGCCCCAGCATTTT. Translation gives CASSQDGTGNQPQHF.

This clonotype appeared many times. V usage is TRBV7-9 and J usage is TRBJ1-5; maybe TRBD1 (6 bases). Germline CDR1 reads SEHNR; CDR2 reads FQNEAQ (reference sequence). The ends were cut back, 4 bases at V and 5 bases at J, with 12 bases in the middle. The CDR3 totals 14 residues. CDR3 sequence (DNA): TGTGCCAGCAGCTCAAACAGGGTTGATCAGCCCCAGCATTTT. Translated, it gives CASSSNRVDQPQHF.

V is TRBV6-5 and J is TRBJ2-1, with 7 bases that match TRBD2. The CDR3 totals 13 residues. The V and J ends lost 4 bases and 12 bases, in that order; junction bases with no gene match: 9. Germline CDR1 and CDR2: MNHEY and SVGAGI. DNA for the CDR3: TGTGCCAGCAGTTTTGGGGGGGGTGTCGGGCAGTTCTTC. Its protein is CASSFGGGVGQFF.

The table lists this clonotype with a few counts. V and J are TRBV19 and TRBJ1-1; D may be TRBD1 (5 bases). This CDR3 has 15 residues. The germline V gene encodes CDR1 LNHDA and CDR2 SQIVND (reference sequence). Deletions cut 3 bases from V and 0 bases from J, with 11 bases between. The CDR3 protein is CASSIAGRMNTEAFF. The CDR3 coding sequence is TGTGCCAGTAGTATTGCGGGGCGCATGAACACTGAAGCTTTCTTT.

This clonotype showed up just a few times. V gene TRBV5-1 combines with J gene TRBJ2-2; TRBD2 aligns across 7 bases. This CDR3 region has 15 residues. The V and J ends lost 4 bases and 4 bases, in that order; junction bases with no gene match: 7. Germline V gene lookup returns CDR1 SGHRS and CDR2 YFSETQ. The CDR3 DNA reads as TGCGCCAGCAGCCCGAGCGGGGCCGCCACCGGGGAGCTGTTTTTT. Translated: CASSPSGAATGELFF.

This chain links TRBV25-1 with TRBJ1-4, with 9 nucleotides matching TRBD1. Germline CDR1 reads MGHDK; CDR2 reads SYGVNS. This CDR3 has 15 amino acids. V was clipped by 4 bases and J by 8 bases; unmatched bases: 8. The CDR3 DNA sequence: TGTGCCAGCAGTGCAGCCGGGACAGGGAGAGAAAAACTGTTTTTT. This sequence encodes CASSAAGTGREKLFF. The full variable domain, completed using reference TRBV25-1 and TRBJ1-4, is EADIYQTPRYLVIGTGKKITLECSQTMGHDKMYWYQQDPGMELHLIHYSYGVNSTEKGDLSSESTVSRIRTEHFPLTLESARPSHTSQYLCASSAAGTGREKLFFGSGTQLSVL.

This clonotype was picked up a small number of times. V gene TRBV25-1 combines with J gene TRBJ1-1, with no clear D. CDR3 length equals 12 residues. The ends were cut back, 1 base at V and 7 bases at J, with 7 bases in the middle. From germline, CDR1 is MGHDK and CDR2 SYGVNS. The CDR3 DNA reads as TGTGCCAGCAGTGAATTGGGTGGTGAAGCTTTCTTT. Its translation is CASSELGGEAFF.

This clonotype was counted ten times or more. V usage is TRBV6-2 or TRBV6-3 and J usage is TRBJ1-5; D possibly corresponds to TRBD1 (6 bases). V was clipped by 5 bases and J by 3 bases, with 20 bases between them. Per the germline V gene, CDR1 is MNHEY and CDR2 is SVGEGT. The CDR3 consists of 17 residues. The CDR3 region has the DNA TGTGCCAGCAGTACTCAGCGGGACACATCCTACAATCAGCCCCAGCATTTT. Encoded protein: CASSTQRDTSYNQPQHF.

The chain carries TRBV19 and TRBJ2-1; tentatively, D is TRBD1 (7 bases). The CDR3 is made up of 14 amino acids. CDR1 is LNHDA and CDR2 is SQIVND in the germline V gene (reference sequence). Trimming took off 7 bases at V and 10 bases at J, with 20 bases between the two ends. Written as DNA, the CDR3 is TGTGCCAGTATGGGAAGCCGGAGGGGGCTGGAGCAGTTCTTC. It encodes CASMGSRRGLEQFF.

This clonotype was seen repeatedly, ten times or more. V usage is TRBV28 and J usage is TRBJ1-1; D uncertain. The CDR3 has 15 residues. CDR1 and CDR2 (germline): MDHEN, SYDVKM. Trimming removed 6 bases from V and 0 bases from J, with 14 bases in between. CDR3 DNA: TGTGCCAGCAGGATGCTACTCGGGATGAACACTGAAGCTTTCTTT. Residues: CASRMLLGMNTEAFF. The complete variable domain, with remaining parts taken from reference TRBV28 and TRBJ1-1, reads DVKVTQSSRYLVKRTGEKVFLECVQDMDHENMFWYRQDPGLGLRLIYFSYDVKMKEKGDIPEGYSVSREKKERFSLILESASTNQTSMYLCASRMLLGMNTEAFFGQGTRLTVV.

This clonotype has only a few counts. The rearrangement links TRBV29-1 to TRBJ2-7, with a possible D match to TRBD2 (5 bases). CDR1 SQVTM and CDR2 ANQGSEA come from the germline V gene. The CDR3 is 14 residues long. The V end lost 6 bases, the J end lost 0 bases, and 15 bases lay between the germline ends. CDR3 DNA sequence: TGCAGCGTCCTCTTAACGAGGGTCTCCTACGAGCAGTACTTC. This gives the protein CSVLLTRVSYEQYF.